The next 19 T cell receptor beta chains were all read from a single sample in a study of T cell responses to AZD1222 COVID-19 vaccine. Sequenced by immunoSEQ multiplex PCR; TCRdb stores in-frame clones only, minus some. Of 30,000 to 35,000 clones in the sample, 86% were seen once. The source was peripheral blood, collected on day 0 of AZD1222 vaccination. These receptor sequences come from an adult in good health.

DNA for the CDR3: TGTGCCAGCAGGAGGACTAGCCAAGCCACAGATACGCAGTATTTT. It is translated as CASRRTSQATDTQYF. The chain is built from TRBV3-1 (or the pseudogene TRBV3-2) and TRBJ2-3; TRBD2 matches at 8 bases. Germline CDR1 LGHDT, CDR2 YNNKEL (reference sequence). Trimming cost V 6 bases and J 2 bases; bases outside gene matches: 7. This CDR3 has 15 amino acids.

The chain has TRBV29-1 and TRBJ1-1; D remains unclear. V was clipped by 5 bases and J by 8 bases, with 12 bases between them. The CDR3 sequence is 11 residues long. Germline V gives CDR1 SQVTM, CDR2 ANQGSEA. The CDR3 here is CSVSRLGEAFF. The CDR3 DNA reads as TGCAGCGTTTCCCGACTCGGCGAAGCTTTCTTT.

The chain employs TRBV19 and TRBJ1-2; weak D call: TRBD1 (5 bases). This CDR3 is 12 amino acids long. Germline V lookup: CDR1 LNHDA, CDR2 SQIVND (reference sequence). Trimming left V 9 bases short and J 2 bases short, with 10 bases between. CDR3 sequence (DNA): TGTGCCAGCAAGCAGGGCAACTATGGCTACACCTTC. Translation gives CASKQGNYGYTF.

The gene calls are TRBV11-2 and TRBJ2-7, with TRBD2 matching 10 bases. V was pared by 1 base and J by 5 bases, with 5 bases of the junction left unmatched. The CDR3 is 15 residues long. Germline V gene data show CDR1 as SGHAT and CDR2 as FQNNGV. This chain's CDR3 is CASSLGTSGNHEQYF. In nucleotides, the CDR3 is TGTGCCAGCAGCTTAGGGACTAGCGGTAACCACGAGCAGTACTTC.

The chain recombines TRBV27 with TRBJ1-5; TRBD1 agrees at 7 bases. The CDR3 is 15 amino acids. J was trimmed by 7 bases and V by 3 bases; bases with no gene match: 9. Germline V CDR1 and CDR2: MNHEY, SMNVEV (reference sequence). CDR3 residues: CASSLRGRQGQPQHF. The CDR3 nucleotides read TGTGCCAGCAGTTTGAGGGGGCGCCAGGGGCAGCCCCAGCATTTT.

The chain employs TRBV7-3 and TRBJ1-2; 10 bases agree with TRBD1. This CDR3 has 15 amino acids. Germline trimming cut 5 bases from V and 4 bases from J; bases unmatched to any gene: 7. Germline CDR1 reads SGHTA; CDR2 reads FQGTGA. CDR3 in amino acids: CASSLGTGAAYGYTF. CDR3 nucleotide sequence: TGTGCCAGCAGCCTTGGGACAGGGGCGGCCTATGGCTACACCTTC. Full variable domain (missing parts from reference TRBV7-3 and TRBJ1-2): GAGVSQTPSNKVTEKGKYVELRCDPISGHTALYWYRQSLGQGPEFLIYFQGTGAADDSGLPNDRFFAVRPEGSVSTLKIQRTERGDSAVYLCASSLGTGAAYGYTFGSGTRLTVV.

This chain uses TRBV28 with TRBJ2-5, with a possible D match to TRBD2 (5 bases). Germline values: CDR1 MDHEN, CDR2 SYDVKM. The CDR3 spans 14 residues. V was trimmed by 4 bases and J by 4 bases, leaving 13 bases between them. The CDR3 DNA reads as TGTGCCAGCAGTTCCCCGGGATTAGGAGAGACCCAGTACTTC. Protein: CASSSPGLGETQYF.

V is TRBV7-9 and J is TRBJ2-5; D tentatively fits TRBD1 or TRBD2 (5 bases each). The CDR3 consists of 15 residues. Trimming cost V 2 bases and J 2 bases, with 12 bases left between them. Germline V gene lookup returns CDR1 SEHNR and CDR2 FQNEAQ (reference sequence). The CDR3 is CASSLYGTEQETQYF. In DNA, the CDR3 is TGTGCCAGCAGCTTATACGGGACGGAGCAAGAGACCCAGTACTTC.

J is TRBJ1-6 and V is TRBV11-2, with D possibly being TRBD1 (5 bases). The V and J ends lost 3 bases and 4 bases respectively, with 7 bases between them. CDR3 length equals 14 residues. The germline gives CDR1 SGHAT, CDR2 FQNNGV. This CDR3 is CASSFQGYNSPLHF. The CDR3 DNA reads TGTGCCAGCAGCTTTCAGGGATATAATTCACCCCTCCACTTT.

This clone was counted a few times. This chain joins TRBV14 and TRBJ2-5; TRBD1 matches 8 bases. Germline lookup yields CDR1 SGHDN and CDR2 FVKESK. CDR3 length equals 14 residues. V dropped 6 bases and J dropped 5; count of bases not matched to a gene: 8. The CDR3 is CASSYGQGWETQYF. The CDR3 DNA reads as TGTGCCAGCAGTTACGGACAGGGCTGGGAGACCCAGTACTTC.

The chain combines TRBV2 with TRBJ1-5; no clear D. Germline assignment: CDR1 SNHLY and CDR2 FYNNEI. V lost 5 bases to trimming and J lost 0 bases, with 8 bases between them. The CDR3 totals 14 residues. The CDR3 DNA follows: TGTGCCAGCAGTCCGCAGGTTAGCAATCAGCCCCAGCATTTT. Its translation is CASSPQVSNQPQHF.

This chain joins TRBV30 and TRBJ1-2, with TRBD1 matching 12 bases. This CDR3 region has 16 residues. Germline loops: CDR1 GTSNPN, CDR2 SVGIG (reference sequence). The J segment lost 4 bases and the V segment lost 4 bases, leaving 10 bases of the junction unmatched. The CDR3 nucleotides read TGTGCCTGGACCCCTGGGACAGGGGGCTGGGCCTATGGCTACACCTTC. It translates to CAWTPGTGGWAYGYTF.

V and J are TRBV5-6 and TRBJ1-1; D may be TRBD1 (6 bases). The CDR3 is 15 residues long. Trimming took off 4 bases at V and 1 base at J, with 14 bases between the two ends. The germline gives CDR1 SGHDT, CDR2 YYEEEE. The CDR3 nucleotides read TGTGCCAGCAGCCCGAGGAGCAGGGGGAACACTGAAGCTTTCTTT. Encoded protein: CASSPRSRGNTEAFF.

The J gene is TRBJ2-5, the V gene TRBV5-1; D might be TRBD2 (7 bases). Germline values: CDR1 SGHRS, CDR2 YFSETQ. V lost 9 bases to trimming and J lost 5 bases, with 17 bases between them. The CDR3 is 13 residues long. CDR3 coding DNA: TGCGCCACCAGAGAGGGGGAGGGGGAGACCCAGTACTTC. Translating it yields CATREGEGETQYF.

This sequence joins TRBV27 and TRBJ2-1; D not certain. Trimming left V 5 bases short and J 4 bases short, with 12 bases between. Per germline, CDR1 MNHEY and CDR2 SMNVEV (reference sequence). CDR3 length equals 14 residues. CDR3 loop: CASSGLTHYNEQFF. In nucleotides, the CDR3 is TGTGCCAGCAGTGGCCTGACACATTACAATGAGCAGTTCTTC.

The rearrangement links TRBV30 to TRBJ1-5; D unclear. V lost 0 bases to trimming and J lost 3 bases, with 6 bases between them. This CDR3 contains 13 residues. Germline V gives CDR1 GTSNPN, CDR2 SVGIG (reference sequence). The CDR3 sequence: CAWSVRNNQPQHF. CDR3 bases: TGTGCCTGGAGTGTTAGGAACAATCAGCCCCAGCATTTT.

The chain couples TRBV28 to TRBJ2-5, with 7 positions matching TRBD2. The CDR3 has 15 residues. CDR1 and CDR2 from the germline V gene are MDHEN and SYDVKM. V shed 3 bases, J shed 5 bases, and the junction held 9 bases outside the gene matches. Written as DNA, the CDR3 is TGTGCCAGCAGTTTCGGCGGGGGTATTCCGGAGACCCAGTACTTC. Protein product: CASSFGGGIPETQYF.

V and J are TRBV28 and TRBJ1-1, with 8 positions matching TRBD1. The CDR3 extends over 15 amino acids. Germline assignment: CDR1 MDHEN and CDR2 SYDVKM. The ends lost 6 bases at V and 2 bases at J; junction bases unmatched: 8. DNA for the CDR3: TGTGCCAGCAGGCCTACAGGGGGGAGCAACACTGAAGCTTTCTTT. Protein: CASRPTGGSNTEAFF.

A single count supports this clone. V gene TRBV29-1 combines with J gene TRBJ1-1; D not resolved. Germline V gene sequence: CDR1 SQVTM, CDR2 ANQGSEA. This CDR3 comprises 13 residues. V dropped 6 bases and J dropped 3 bases, with 14 bases sitting between them. The CDR3 sequence: CSVPHVTDTEAFF. CDR3 nucleotide sequence: TGCAGCGTCCCCCATGTTACAGACACTGAAGCTTTCTTT.